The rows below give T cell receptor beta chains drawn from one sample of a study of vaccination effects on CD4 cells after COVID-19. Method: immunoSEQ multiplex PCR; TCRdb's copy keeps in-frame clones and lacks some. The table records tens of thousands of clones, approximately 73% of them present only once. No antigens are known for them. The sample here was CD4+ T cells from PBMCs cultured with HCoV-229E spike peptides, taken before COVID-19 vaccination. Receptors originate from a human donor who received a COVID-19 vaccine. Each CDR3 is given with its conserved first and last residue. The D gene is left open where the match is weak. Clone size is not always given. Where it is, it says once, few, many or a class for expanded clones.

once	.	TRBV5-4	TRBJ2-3	TGTGCCAGCAGCACGGGGCCCCCTAGACGAACAGATACGCAGTATTTT	CASSTGPPRRTDTQYF
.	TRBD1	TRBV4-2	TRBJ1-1	TGTGCCAGCGGAGAGACAGGGAAATTAGTTGAAGCTTTCTTT	CASGETGKLVEAFF
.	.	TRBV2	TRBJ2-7	TGTGCCAGCAGTGAAGCCCCTCGGACTGTAGCCTCCTACGAGCAGTACTTC	CASSEAPRTVASYEQYF
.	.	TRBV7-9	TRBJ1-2	TGTGCCAGCAGCGGAAAGGGGGACATTGGCTACACCTTC	CASSGKGDIGYTF
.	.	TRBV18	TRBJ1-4	TGTGCCAGCTCACCCAAAGCGGACGGCACTAATGAAAAACTGTTTTTT	CASSPKADGTNEKLFF
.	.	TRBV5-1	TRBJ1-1	TGCGCCAGCAGCTTAGGAGACAGGAACACTGAAGCTTTCTTT	CASSLGDRNTEAFF
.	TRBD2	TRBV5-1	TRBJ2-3	TGCGCCAGCAGCCCTTACTCTAGCGGGATAGCAGATACGCAGTATTTT	CASSPYSSGIADTQYF
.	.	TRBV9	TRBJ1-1	TGTGCCAGCAGCCCGGGAAAGGGAGGGAACACTGAAGCTTTCTTT	CASSPGKGGNTEAFF
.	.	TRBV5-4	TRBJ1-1	TGTGCCAGCAGCTTTTATGGACCCACTGAAGCTTTCTTT	CASSFYGPTEAFF
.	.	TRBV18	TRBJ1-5	TGTGCCAGCTCCCTGGAAGGACAGAGCAATCAGCCCCAGCATTTT	CASSLEGQSNQPQHF
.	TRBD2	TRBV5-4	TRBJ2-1	TGTGCCAGCCGCCTAGCGGGACCATACAATGAGCAGTTCTTC	CASRLAGPYNEQFF
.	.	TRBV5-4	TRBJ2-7	TGTGCCAGCAGCTCGGATGTATCGGGCTACGAGCAGTACTTC	CASSSDVSGYEQYF
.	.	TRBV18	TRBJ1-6	TGTGCCAGCTCACCGACAGAAGAAAATTCACCCCTCCACTTT	CASSPTEENSPLHF
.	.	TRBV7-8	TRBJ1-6	TGTGCCAGCAGCCGGCCCCGGGGGTCGCCGAGTTCACCCCTCCACTTT	CASSRPRGSPSSPLHF
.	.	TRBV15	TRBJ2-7	TGTGCCACCAGCAGTCTCACCGGCTCCTACGAGCAGTACTTC	CATSSLTGSYEQYF
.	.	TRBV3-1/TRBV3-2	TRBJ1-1	TGTGCCAGCAGCTCCTTCTTGGCTCAGGGGACTGAAGCTTTCTTT	CASSSFLAQGTEAFF
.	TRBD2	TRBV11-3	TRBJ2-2	TGTGCCAGCAGCCTGGGGACTAGCGGCACCGGGGAGCTGTTTTTT	CASSLGTSGTGELFF
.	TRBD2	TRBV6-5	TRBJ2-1	TGTGCCAGCAGTTTGCTAGCGGGGGGTTACAATGAGCAGTTCTTC	CASSLLAGGYNEQFF
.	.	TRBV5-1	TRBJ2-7	TGCGCCAGCAGCTTGGGCGAGTTTTTCAACGAGCAGTACTTC	CASSLGEFFNEQYF
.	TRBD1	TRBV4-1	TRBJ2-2	TGCGCCAGCAGCCAGGGAAATGGACAGGGCCTGAACACCGGGGAGCTGTTTTTT	CASSQGNGQGLNTGELFF
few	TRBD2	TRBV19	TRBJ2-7	TGTGCCAGTACCCCCCCGGGGACTAGCGGGAGTTACGAGCAGTACTTC	CASTPPGTSGSYEQYF
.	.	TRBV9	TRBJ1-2	TGTGCCAGCAGCGTAGCGGCGGGGGTGGGCTATGGCTACACCTTC	CASSVAAGVGYGYTF
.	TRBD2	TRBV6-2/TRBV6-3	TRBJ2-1	TGTGCCAGCAGTCGCCCAGCGGGAGGATTTCTTGAGCAGTTCTTC	CASSRPAGGFLEQFF
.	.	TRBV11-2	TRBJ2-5	TGTGCCAGCAGCTTAGGTGCAGGGGGAGGAGAGACCCAGTACTTC	CASSLGAGGGETQYF
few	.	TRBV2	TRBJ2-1	TGTGCCAGCAGTTTAGGGAATGAGCAGTTCTTC	CASSLGNEQFF
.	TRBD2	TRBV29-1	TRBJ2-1	TGCAGCGTTGAAGACAGACTAGCGGACTACAATGAGCAGTTCTTC	CSVEDRLADYNEQFF
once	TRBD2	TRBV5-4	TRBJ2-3	TGTGCCAGCAGCTTAAGGGCTAGCGGAGATACGCAGTATTTT	CASSLRASGDTQYF
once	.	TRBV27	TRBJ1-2	TGTGCCAGCCCCCAGTTGACGTGGCAGGGGCCTCACTATGGCTACACCTTC	CASPQLTWQGPHYGYTF
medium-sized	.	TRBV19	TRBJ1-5	TGTGCCACCTCCCCGGGGGTGGATCAGCCCCAGCATTTT	CATSPGVDQPQHF
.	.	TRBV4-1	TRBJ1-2	TGCGCCAGCAGCCCCGATTTCGGTGGGTATGGCTACACCTTC	CASSPDFGGYGYTF
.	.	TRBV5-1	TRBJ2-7	TGCGCCAGCAGCCTACGAGGCGGGAACTACGAGCAGTACTTC	CASSLRGGNYEQYF
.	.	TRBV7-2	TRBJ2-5	TGTGCCAGCAGCTCCAGACAGCTTCAAGAGACCCAGTACTTC	CASSSRQLQETQYF
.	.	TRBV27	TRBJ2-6	TGTGCCAGCAGTTTAGTCAGGGATGGTACTGGGGCCAACGTCCTGACTTTC	CASSLVRDGTGANVLTF
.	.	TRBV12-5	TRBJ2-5	TGTGCTAGTGCCATCCACGGAGAGACCCAGTACTTC	CASAIHGETQYF
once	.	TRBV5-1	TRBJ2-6	TGCGCCAGCAGCTCTACAGGGAGGTCCAGAACTGGGGCCAACGTCCTGACTTTC	CASSSTGRSRTGANVLTF
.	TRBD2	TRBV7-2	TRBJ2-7	TGTGCCAGCAGCCGTTTCCGCGCGGGAGGGAACTACGAGCAGTACTTC	CASSRFRAGGNYEQYF
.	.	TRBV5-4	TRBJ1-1	TGTGCCAGCAGGGGTGACGCCGTCATCGCGGCTGAAGCTTTCTTT	CASRGDAVIAAEAFF
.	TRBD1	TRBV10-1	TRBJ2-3	TGCGCCAGCGGGGACAGGTCGGCAGATACGCAGTATTTT	CASGDRSADTQYF
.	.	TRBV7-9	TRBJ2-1	TGTGCCAGCAGCTCCTCCGGAGTCGGCGTTAATTACAATGAGCAGTTCTTC	CASSSSGVGVNYNEQFF
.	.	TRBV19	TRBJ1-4	TGTGCCAGTAGAAGCCCCCCGTCTAAAAAACTGTTTTTT	CASRSPPSKKLFF